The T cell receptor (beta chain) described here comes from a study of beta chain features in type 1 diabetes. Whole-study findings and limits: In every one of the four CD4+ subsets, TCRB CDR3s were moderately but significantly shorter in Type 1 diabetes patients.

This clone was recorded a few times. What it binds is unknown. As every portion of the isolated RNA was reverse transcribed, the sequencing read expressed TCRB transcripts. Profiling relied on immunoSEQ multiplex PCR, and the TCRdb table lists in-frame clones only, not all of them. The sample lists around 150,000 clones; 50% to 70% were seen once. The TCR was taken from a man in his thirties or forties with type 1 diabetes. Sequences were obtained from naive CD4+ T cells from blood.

DNA of the CDR3: TGCGCCAGCAGCGAGAAGGACTATGGCTACACCTTC. This sequence encodes CASSEKDYGYTF. This chain uses TRBV5-1 with TRBJ1-2; D is unresolved. The V gene's germline CDR1 is SGHRS and CDR2 YFSETQ. Trimming took off 4 bases at V and 3 bases at J, with 7 bases between the two ends. The CDR3 spans 12 residues.